These 23 T cell receptor beta chains were sequenced from one sample in a study of T-cell memory formation after mild COVID-19. MiXCR, applied by TCRdb to the 5' RACE reads, yields one record per CDR3 protein. The sample yields more than 350,000 distinct CDR3 sequences, approximately 15% seen once. The sequenced sample was PBMCs or a T cell subset sorted from them (not recorded which). The receptor source for this set is a man aged 18 to 30 who had mild COVID-19 (a few samples of this study predate the infection). Cell type and time point are not known.

This clonotype was seen ten or more times. The chain has TRBV7-9 and TRBJ2-3; D not certain. The CDR3 covers 16 residues. V lost 2 bases to trimming and J lost 0 bases, with 12 bases between them. CDR1 is SEHNR and CDR2 is FQNEAQ in the germline V gene (reference sequence). The DNA of the CDR3 is TGTGCCAGCAGCTTAACGCGGCGGCAGAGCACAGATACGCAGTATTTT. Its translation is CASSLTRRQSTDTQYF.

V is TRBV29-1 and J is TRBJ2-3, with a weak D call TRBD2 (6 bases). The germline V gene has CDR1 SQVTM and CDR2 ANQGSEA. This CDR3 is built from 13 residues. This CDR3 reads CGWAGTSTDTQYF. CDR3 coding DNA: TGCGGCTGGGCGGGGACTAGCACAGATACGCAGTATTTT.

In this sample, this clonotype turned up a few times. The V and J genes are TRBV30 and TRBJ2-7; D gene uncertain. Germline CDR1 reads GTSNPN; CDR2 reads SVGIG (reference sequence). This CDR3 region has 11 residues. Between the trimmed V and J ends, which lost 3 bases and 3 bases, there was a span of 6 bases. The CDR3 DNA is TGTGCCTGGAGGCCGGGCTACGAGCAGTACTTC. The encoded protein is CAWRPGYEQYF.

This clonotype was recorded many times. One junction end disagrees with the germline gene, perhaps due to a read error. The CDR3 region has the DNA TGTGCCAGCAGCTCGGGACCCTACGAGCAGTACTTC. It translates to CASSSGPYEQYF. The chain joins TRBV5-1 to TRBJ2-7; D may match TRBD1 or TRBD2 (5 bases each). From germline, CDR1 is SGHRS and CDR2 YFSETQ. The CDR3 consists of 12 residues.

This clonotype was observed a handful of times. This chain connects TRBV27 to TRBJ2-7; D is unresolved. Trimming cost V 6 bases and J 6 bases, with 9 bases left between them. From germline, CDR1 is MNHEY and CDR2 SMNVEV (reference sequence). The CDR3 is made up of 11 amino acids. CDR3 protein: CASSHPVEQYV. In DNA form, the CDR3 reads TGTGCCAGCAGCCACCCGGTCGAGCAGTACGTC.

Many counts were recorded for this clonotype. The chain links TRBV5-1 to TRBJ1-3, with D uncertain. Trimming removed 4 bases from V and 0 bases from J, with 17 bases in between. The V gene's germline CDR1 is SGHRS and CDR2 YFSETQ. CDR3 size: 17 residues. As DNA, the CDR3 is TGCGCCAGCAGCCCCACAACACAGTCGAGCTCTGGAAACACCATATATTTT. Amino acids: CASSPTTQSSSGNTIYF.

This clonotype was found a few times. The chain joins TRBV20-1 to TRBJ2-5, with D perhaps matching TRBD1 or TRBD2 (6 bases each). The germline V gene has CDR1 DFQATT and CDR2 SNEGSKA (reference sequence). V lost 2 bases, J lost 1 base, and 8 bases lay in between. The CDR3 is made up of 13 amino acids. The CDR3 reads CSARRGVQETQYF. The CDR3 region has the DNA TGCAGTGCTAGAAGGGGGGTCCAAGAGACCCAGTACTTC.

The chain couples TRBV6-5 to TRBJ2-5; D is perhaps TRBD2 (6 bases). Germline CDR1 and CDR2: MNHEY and SVGAGI. This CDR3 contains 14 residues. With 1 base removed from V and 2 bases from J, the gap between germline ends came to 8 bases. The CDR3 DNA is TGTGCCAGCAGTTACTTCAGCGGGCAAGAGACCCAGTACTTC. Translating gives CASSYFSGQETQYF.

The rearrangement links TRBV2 to TRBJ2-1; D is possibly TRBD1 or TRBD2 (5 bases each). This CDR3 is 14 amino acids long. Germline assignment: CDR1 SNHLY and CDR2 FYNNEI. Trimming cost V 5 bases and J 4 bases, with 12 bases left between them. The CDR3 DNA is TGTGCCAGCAGTCCAGGGAGCACTTACAATGAGCAGTTCTTC. This translates into CASSPGSTYNEQFF.

The chain carries TRBV11-3 and TRBJ2-1; D perhaps matches TRBD1 (6 bases). V lost 0 bases and J lost 10, with 25 bases in between. Germline V CDR1 and CDR2: SGHNT, YENEEA. This CDR3 has 18 amino acids. CDR3 protein: CASSLDQGGSARAAEQFF. The CDR3 DNA reads TGTGCCAGCAGCTTAGATCAAGGGGGATCCGCCAGGGCGGCCGAGCAGTTCTTC.

A few counts support this clonotype. The V gene is TRBV7-9, the J gene TRBJ2-7; D tentatively fits TRBD1 or TRBD2 (5 bases each). Germline V gene data show CDR1 as SEHNR and CDR2 as FQNEAQ (reference sequence). The CDR3 spans 15 residues. Trimming removed 5 bases from V and 2 bases from J, with 16 bases in between. Written as DNA, the CDR3 is TGTGCCAGCAGCCAAGCGCGACGGGGACCCTACGAGCAGTACTTC. Protein sequence: CASSQARRGPYEQYF.

The CDR3 here is CASSSPPGDSNQPQHF. For the CDR3, the DNA is TGCGCCAGCAGCTCGCCCCCAGGGGACAGCAATCAGCCCCAGCATTTT. V gene TRBV5-1 combines with J gene TRBJ1-5; D perhaps matches TRBD1 (6 bases). The CDR3 spans 16 residues. V was pared by 3 bases and J by 1 base, with 14 bases between. From germline, CDR1 is SGHRS and CDR2 YFSETQ.

The rearrangement joins TRBV20-1 to TRBJ2-3; D possibly matches TRBD1 or TRBD2 (6 bases each). Trimming removed 3 bases at V and 4 bases at J, with 11 bases between. Germline V gives CDR1 DFQATT, CDR2 SNEGSKA (reference sequence). The CDR3 spans 13 residues. The CDR3 protein is CSARWGAPDTQYF. For the CDR3, the DNA is TGCAGTGCTAGGTGGGGGGCCCCAGATACGCAGTATTTT.

The rearrangement links TRBV5-1 to TRBJ2-1; 15 bases are shared with TRBD2. Per the germline V gene, CDR1 is SGHRS and CDR2 is YFSETQ. This CDR3 comprises 19 residues. V lost 4 bases and J lost 1; bases outside the gene matches: 9. The CDR3 loop reads CASSDPGLAGGGSYNEQFF. CDR3 coding DNA: TGCGCCAGCAGCGATCCGGGACTAGCGGGGGGTGGGTCCTACAATGAGCAGTTCTTC. Full variable domain (remainder filled in from reference TRBV5-1 and TRBJ2-1): KAGVTQTPRYLIKTRGQQVTLSCSPISGHRSVSWYQQTPGQGLQFLFEYFSETQRNKGNFPGRFSGRQFSNSRSEMNVSTLELGDSALYLCASSDPGLAGGGSYNEQFFGPGTRLTVL.

This clonotype showed up many times. V gene TRBV5-6 combines with J gene TRBJ2-3; 8 positions match TRBD1. The germline V gene has CDR1 SGHDT and CDR2 YYEEEE. V gave up 4 bases and J gave up 4 bases; unmatched junction bases: 8. This CDR3 region has 15 residues. For the CDR3, the DNA is TGTGCCAGCAGCAGGACAGGGACAGTTCCAGATACGCAGTATTTT. Residues: CASSRTGTVPDTQYF. Based on the CDR3 plus reference TRBV5-6 and TRBJ2-3, the full variable domain is DAGVTQSPTHLIKTRGQQVTLRCSPKSGHDTVSWYQQALGQGPQFIFQYYEEEERQRGNFPDRFSGHQFPNYSSELNVNALLLGDSALYLCASSRTGTVPDTQYFGPGTRLTVL.

This clonotype has only a few counts. V usage is TRBV6-5 and J usage is TRBJ1-5; 10 bases align to TRBD1. Germline trimming cut 0 bases from V and 7 bases from J; bases unmatched to any gene: 3. Germline-derived CDR1 and CDR2 are MNHEY and SVGAGI. This CDR3 region has 15 residues. DNA of the CDR3: TGTGCCAGCAGTTACTCGACAGGGGGCGGGCAGCCCCAGCATTTT. Translating it yields CASSYSTGGGQPQHF.

The chain recombines TRBV5-1 with TRBJ1-3; D is ambiguous. This CDR3 spans 17 amino acids. V was trimmed by 3 bases and J by 0 bases, leaving 16 bases between them. Germline CDR1 reads SGHRS; CDR2 reads YFSETQ. CDR3 DNA: TGCGCCAGCAGCTCAGCTTCGGGCAGCTACTCTGGAAACACCATATATTTT. The encoded protein is CASSSASGSYSGNTIYF.

The table lists this clonotype with a few counts. The chain is built from TRBV7-2 and TRBJ2-6; D not resolved. Germline V gene data show CDR1 as SGHTA and CDR2 as FQGNSA. The CDR3 runs 12 residues. V shed 9 bases and J shed 4 bases, with 7 bases lying between them. The CDR3 sequence: CASHYGANVLTF. The CDR3 DNA sequence: TGTGCCAGTCACTACGGGGCCAACGTCCTGACTTTC. Complete variable domain (other parts from reference TRBV7-2 and TRBJ2-6): GAGVSQSPSNKVTEKGKDVELRCDPISGHTALYWYRQSLGQGLEFLIYFQGNSAPDKSGLPSDRFSAERTGGSVSTLTIQRTQQEDSAVYLCASHYGANVLTFGAGSRLTVL.

The chain carries TRBV12-3 or TRBV12-4 and TRBJ2-7; D is perhaps TRBD2 (7 bases). The CDR3 consists of 16 residues. V lost 5 bases and J lost 4, with 21 bases in between. The CDR3 sequence is CASSPIYGGGAYEQYF. CDR3 bases: TGTGCCAGCAGTCCGATCTATGGTGGGGGGGCTTACGAGCAGTACTTC.

This clonotype was counted a few times. This chain uses TRBV11-2 with TRBJ2-4; 7 bases are a match to TRBD1. The CDR3 has 13 residues. V gave up 4 bases and J gave up 5 bases; unmatched junction bases: 2. Germline CDR1 SGHAT, CDR2 FQNNGV. This CDR3 is CASSSDRENIQYF. For the CDR3, the DNA is TGTGCCAGCAGCTCAGACAGGGAAAACATTCAGTACTTC.

The V gene is TRBV20-1, the J gene TRBJ1-1; maybe TRBD1 (6 bases). Germline V gene data show CDR1 as DFQATT and CDR2 as SNEGSKA (reference sequence). There are 14 residues in the CDR3. Trimming stripped 7 bases from V and 6 bases from J, with 21 bases between. For the CDR3, the DNA is TGCAGTGTCCAGGGGACGGGGGCGAAACCTGAAGCTTTCTTT. Translated, it gives CSVQGTGAKPEAFF.

This chain links TRBV3-1 with TRBJ2-2, with 10 bases matching TRBD2. This CDR3 is 16 amino acids long. With V trimmed by 4 bases and J by 4 bases, 6 bases remained unmatched. Per germline, CDR1 LGHDT and CDR2 YNNKEL (reference sequence). CDR3 bases: TGTGCCAGCAGCCTGCTAGCGGGGGTGACCACCGGGGAGCTGTTTTTT. Protein sequence: CASSLLAGVTTGELFF. Variable domain in full (rest from reference TRBV3-1 and TRBJ2-2): DTAVSQTPKYLVTQMGNDKSIKCEQNLGHDTMYWYKQDSKKFLKIMFSYNNKELIINETVPNRFSPKSPDKAHLNLHINSLELGDSAVYFCASSLLAGVTTGELFFGEGSRLTVL.

The chain has TRBV4-3 and TRBJ1-2; D possibly corresponds to TRBD1 (5 bases). Trimming stripped 5 bases from V and 4 bases from J, with 20 bases between. This CDR3 has 16 residues. Germline values: CDR1 LGHNA, CDR2 YSLEER. CDR3 in DNA: TGCGCCAGCAGCGAAGCCGGGACGTCGATGGGCTATGGCTACACCTTC. Its translation: CASSEAGTSMGYGYTF.